This T cell receptor beta chain was retrieved from a study of blood T cell repertoires in COVID-19. Study summary: Both acute and convalescent COVID-19 samples were obtained from the United States, Italy and Spain. T cells, B-cell-depleted T cells, or PBMCs provided the cDNA or gDNA that served as material.

In germline, CDR1 is SNHLY, CDR2 FYNNEI. Trimming took 8 bases from V and 13 from J; bases not matched to a gene: 11. The CDR3 consists of 13 residues. Original analysis: Reference gene primer amplification yielded estimated nucleated cell counts. The method was immunoSEQ multiplex PCR; TCRdb's version includes in-frame clones alone and lacks a portion of them. V and J calls and clone size are given by that table; D and trimming were obtained from the DNA. The sample holds about 270,000 clones, 80% to 90% seen once. This sequence was found in a woman between 70 and 85 years old with acute or convalescent COVID-19. Sequenced: peripheral blood. V and J are TRBV2 and TRBJ1-6, with 7 bases fitting TRBD1. CDR3 protein: CASAGQLFDPLHF. In nucleotides, the CDR3 is TGTGCCAGCGCGGGACAGCTCTTTGATCCCCTCCACTTT. Filled out from reference TRBV2 and TRBJ1-6, the complete variable domain reads EPEVTQTPSHQVTQMGQEVILRCVPISNHLYFYWYRQILGQKVEFLVSFYNNEISEKSEIFDDQFSVERPDGSNFTLKIRSTKLEDSAMYFCASAGQLFDPLHFGNGTRLTVT.